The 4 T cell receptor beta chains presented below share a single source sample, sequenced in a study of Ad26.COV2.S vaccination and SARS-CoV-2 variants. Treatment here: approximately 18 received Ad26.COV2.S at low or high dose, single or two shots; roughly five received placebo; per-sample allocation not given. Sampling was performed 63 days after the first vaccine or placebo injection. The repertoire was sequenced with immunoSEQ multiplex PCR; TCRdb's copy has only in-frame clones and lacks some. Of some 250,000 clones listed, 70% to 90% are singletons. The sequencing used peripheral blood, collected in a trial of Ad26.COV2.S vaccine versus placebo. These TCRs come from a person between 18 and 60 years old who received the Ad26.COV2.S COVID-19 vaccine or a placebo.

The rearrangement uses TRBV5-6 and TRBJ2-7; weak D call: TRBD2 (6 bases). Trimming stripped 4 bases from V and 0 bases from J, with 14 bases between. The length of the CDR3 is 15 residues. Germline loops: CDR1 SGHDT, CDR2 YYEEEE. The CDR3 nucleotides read TGTGCCAGCAGCGACCGGGGCGGGGACTCCTACGAGCAGTACTTC. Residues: CASSDRGGDSYEQYF.

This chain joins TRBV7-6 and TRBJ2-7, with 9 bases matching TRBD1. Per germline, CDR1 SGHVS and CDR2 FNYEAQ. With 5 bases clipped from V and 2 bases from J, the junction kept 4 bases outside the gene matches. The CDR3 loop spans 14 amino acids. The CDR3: CASSTGTGPYEQYF. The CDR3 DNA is TGTGCCAGCAGCACAGGGACAGGGCCCTACGAGCAGTACTTC.

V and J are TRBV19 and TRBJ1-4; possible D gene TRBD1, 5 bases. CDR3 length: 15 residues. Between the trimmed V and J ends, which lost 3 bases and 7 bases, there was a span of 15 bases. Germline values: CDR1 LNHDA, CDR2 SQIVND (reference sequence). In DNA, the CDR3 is TGTGCCAGTAGTATCACCAGGGCGCAGGGTGAAAAACTGTTTTTT. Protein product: CASSITRAQGEKLFF.

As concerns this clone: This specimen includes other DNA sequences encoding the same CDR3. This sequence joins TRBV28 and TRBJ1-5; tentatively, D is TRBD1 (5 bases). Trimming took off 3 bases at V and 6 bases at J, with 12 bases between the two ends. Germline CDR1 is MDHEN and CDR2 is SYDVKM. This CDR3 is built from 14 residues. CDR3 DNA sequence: TGTGCCAGCAGTTTTGGGCAGGGAAGTCAGCCCCAGCATTTT. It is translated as CASSFGQGSQPQHF.